The clone carrying this T cell receptor beta chain was recorded at least ten times. These data come from a study of early T cells in non-severe SARS-CoV-2 infection. CDR3 length: 13 amino acids. In germline, CDR1 is SGHAT, CDR2 FQNNGV. V gave up 1 base and J gave up 3 bases, with 7 bases separating them. Tagging with unique molecular identifiers was applied to individual cDNA molecules. TCRdb redid the calling of the 5' RACE reads with MiXCR, one entry per CDR3 protein. The table shows some 44,000 distinct CDR3 sequences, with about 6% occurring only once. The input for sequencing was whole blood, taken at baseline. The receptor was derived from an adult who was a healthcare worker with PCR-confirmed SARS-CoV-2 infection or an uninfected control (not recorded which). This chain uses TRBV11-2 with TRBJ2-7, with D possibly being TRBD2 (6 bases). The CDR3 region has the DNA TGTGCCAGCAGCTTAGGGACTATCTACGAGCAGTACTTC. Its protein is CASSLGTIYEQYF.